Here is one T cell receptor beta chain with its context. These data originate in a study of Ad26.COV2.S vaccination and SARS-CoV-2 variants. Study summary: By the intramuscular route, Ad26.COV2.S was given once, or twice 56 days apart.

This table comes from immunoSEQ multiplex PCR, and its TCRdb copy is limited to in-frame clones, with some not included. The sample contains a few hundred thousand clones, around nine tenths of which appear only once. Regarding treatment: approximately 18 received Ad26.COV2.S at low or high dose, single or two shots; a few received placebo; per-sample allocation not given. Sampling was performed 63 days after the first vaccine or placebo injection. Sample: peripheral blood, taken in a trial of Ad26.COV2.S vaccine versus placebo. The origin of this receptor is a person between 18 and 60 years old who received the Ad26.COV2.S COVID-19 vaccine or a placebo.

CDR3 DNA: TGTGCCAGCAGCTTAGGTATGGGACAAGAAGCTTTCTTT. Amino acids: CASSLGMGQEAFF. The V and J genes are TRBV7-9 and TRBJ1-1, with a weak D call TRBD1 (6 bases). Looked up from germline, CDR1 is SEHNR and CDR2 is FQNEAQ (reference sequence). Trimming cost V 1 base and J 8 bases, with 11 bases left between them. CDR3 size: 13 residues.